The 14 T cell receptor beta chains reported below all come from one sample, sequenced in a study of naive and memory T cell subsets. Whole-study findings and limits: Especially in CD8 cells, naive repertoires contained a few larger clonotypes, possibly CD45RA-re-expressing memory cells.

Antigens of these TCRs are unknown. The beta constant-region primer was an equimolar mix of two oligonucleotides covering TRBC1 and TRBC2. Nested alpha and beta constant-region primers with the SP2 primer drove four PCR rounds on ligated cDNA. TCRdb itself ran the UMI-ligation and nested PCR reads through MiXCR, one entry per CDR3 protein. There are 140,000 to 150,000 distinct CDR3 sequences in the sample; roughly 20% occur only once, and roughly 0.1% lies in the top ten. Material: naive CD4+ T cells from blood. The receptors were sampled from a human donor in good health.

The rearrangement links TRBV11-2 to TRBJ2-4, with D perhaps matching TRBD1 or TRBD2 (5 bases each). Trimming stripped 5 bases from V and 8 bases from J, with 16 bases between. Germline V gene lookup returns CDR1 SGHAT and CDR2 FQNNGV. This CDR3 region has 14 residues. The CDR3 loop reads CASSRDRLTDIQYF. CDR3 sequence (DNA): TGTGCCAGCAGCCGGGACCGTTTGACGGACATTCAGTACTTC.

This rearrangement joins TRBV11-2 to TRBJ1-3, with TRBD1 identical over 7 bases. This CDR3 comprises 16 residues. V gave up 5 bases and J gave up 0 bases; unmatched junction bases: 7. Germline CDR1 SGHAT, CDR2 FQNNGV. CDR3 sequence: CASSATGVLSGNTIYF. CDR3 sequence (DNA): TGTGCCAGCAGCGCTACAGGGGTTCTCTCTGGAAACACCATATATTTT.

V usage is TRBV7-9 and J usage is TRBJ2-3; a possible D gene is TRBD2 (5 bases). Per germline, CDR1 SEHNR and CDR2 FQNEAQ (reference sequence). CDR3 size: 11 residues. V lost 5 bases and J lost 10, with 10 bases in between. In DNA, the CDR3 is TGTGCCAGCAGCAAACTAGAGGCGCAGTATTTT. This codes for CASSKLEAQYF.

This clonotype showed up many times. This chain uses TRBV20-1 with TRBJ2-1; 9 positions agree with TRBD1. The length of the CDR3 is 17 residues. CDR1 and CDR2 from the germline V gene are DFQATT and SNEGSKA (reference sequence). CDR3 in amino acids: CSSKRVTRTGARDEQFF. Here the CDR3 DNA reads TGCAGCTCCAAGCGAGTAACACGGACAGGGGCTAGGGATGAGCAGTTCTTC.

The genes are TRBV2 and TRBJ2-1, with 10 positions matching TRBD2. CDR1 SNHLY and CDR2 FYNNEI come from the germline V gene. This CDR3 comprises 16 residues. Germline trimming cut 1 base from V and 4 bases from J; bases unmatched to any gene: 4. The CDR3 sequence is CASSEGLAGRYNEQFF. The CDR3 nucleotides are TGTGCCAGCAGTGAAGGACTAGCGGGCAGATACAATGAGCAGTTCTTC.

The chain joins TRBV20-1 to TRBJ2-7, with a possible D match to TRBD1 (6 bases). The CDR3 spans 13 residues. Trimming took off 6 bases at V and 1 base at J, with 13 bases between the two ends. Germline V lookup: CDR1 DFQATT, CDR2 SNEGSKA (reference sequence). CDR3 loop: CSATQGVSYEQYF. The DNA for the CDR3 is TGCAGTGCAACACAGGGTGTATCCTACGAGCAGTACTTC.

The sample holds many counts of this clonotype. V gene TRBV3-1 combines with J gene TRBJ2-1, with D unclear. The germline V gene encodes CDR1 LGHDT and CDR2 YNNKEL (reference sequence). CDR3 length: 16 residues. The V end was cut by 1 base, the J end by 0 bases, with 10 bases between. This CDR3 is CASSQGASSSYNEQFF. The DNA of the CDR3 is TGTGCCAGCAGCCAAGGGGCCTCGAGCTCCTACAATGAGCAGTTCTTC.

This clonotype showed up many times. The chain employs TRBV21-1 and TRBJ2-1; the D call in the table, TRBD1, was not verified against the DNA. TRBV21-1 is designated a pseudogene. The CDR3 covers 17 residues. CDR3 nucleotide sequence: TGTGCCAGCAGCAAAGCGGGAGCGGGGGACACATACAATGAGCAGTTCTTC. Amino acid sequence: CASSKAGAGDTYNEQFF.

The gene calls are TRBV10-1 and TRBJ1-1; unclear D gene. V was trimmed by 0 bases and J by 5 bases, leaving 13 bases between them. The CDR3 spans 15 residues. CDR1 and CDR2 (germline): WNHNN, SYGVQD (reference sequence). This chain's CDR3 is CASSESGRGKTEAFF. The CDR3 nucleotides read TGCGCCAGCAGTGAGTCGGGGAGAGGGAAGACTGAAGCTTTCTTT.

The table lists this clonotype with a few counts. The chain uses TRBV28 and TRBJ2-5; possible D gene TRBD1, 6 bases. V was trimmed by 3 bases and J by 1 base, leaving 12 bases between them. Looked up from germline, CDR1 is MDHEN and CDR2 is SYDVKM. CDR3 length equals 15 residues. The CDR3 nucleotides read TGTGCCAGCAGTTTGGGGACACTCGGCCAAGAGACCCAGTACTTC. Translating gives CASSLGTLGQETQYF.

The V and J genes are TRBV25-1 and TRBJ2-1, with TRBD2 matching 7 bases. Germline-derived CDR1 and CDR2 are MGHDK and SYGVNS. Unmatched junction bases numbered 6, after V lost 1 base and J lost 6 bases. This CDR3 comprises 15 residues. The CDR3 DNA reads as TGTGCCAGCAGTGAATTGGCAGGGAGGGCCAATGAGCAGTTCTTC. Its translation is CASSELAGRANEQFF.

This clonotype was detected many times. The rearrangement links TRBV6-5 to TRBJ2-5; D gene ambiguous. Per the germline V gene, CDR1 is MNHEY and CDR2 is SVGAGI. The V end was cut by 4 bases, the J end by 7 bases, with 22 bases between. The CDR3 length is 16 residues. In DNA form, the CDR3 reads TGTGCCAGCAGTTTGCCCACCCGTGGCGATACTACGACCCAGTACTTC. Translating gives CASSLPTRGDTTTQYF.

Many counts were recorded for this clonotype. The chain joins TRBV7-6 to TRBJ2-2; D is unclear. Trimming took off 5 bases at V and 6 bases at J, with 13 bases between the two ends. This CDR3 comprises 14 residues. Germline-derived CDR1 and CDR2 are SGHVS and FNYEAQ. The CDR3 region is CASSPLSNAGELFF. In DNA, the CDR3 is TGTGCCAGCAGCCCCCTCAGTAACGCCGGGGAGCTGTTTTTT.

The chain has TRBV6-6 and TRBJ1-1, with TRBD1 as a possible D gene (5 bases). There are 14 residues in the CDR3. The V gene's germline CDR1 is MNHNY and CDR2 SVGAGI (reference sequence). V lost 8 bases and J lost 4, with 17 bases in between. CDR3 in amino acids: CASLSGTGPTEAFF. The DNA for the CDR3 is TGTGCCAGCTTATCTGGGACCGGGCCCACTGAAGCTTTCTTT.